This TCR beta chain came from a study of T cell responses to AZD1222 COVID-19 vaccine. Note on this clone: The antigen is not known.

Notes on the study in general: Only a handful of AZD1222 recipients were seropositive at baseline. Spike-specific TCRs gained breadth and depth after people received two AZD1222 doses.

Produced via immunoSEQ multiplex PCR; TCRdb's table is partial and in-frame only. The top ten hold 11% of the sample, which has about 89,000 clones, 75% to 95% seen once. Second-dose timings of about 4 or about 12 weeks were pooled. V was clipped by 0 bases and J by 10 bases, with 13 bases between them. CDR1 and CDR2 (germline): SGDLS, YYNGEE. This CDR3 has 13 residues. The V and J genes are TRBV9 and TRBJ1-1; D gene uncertain. Source: peripheral blood, taken 28 days after the second AZD1222 dose. This TCR was recovered from an adult who received the AZD1222 COVID-19 vaccine. The CDR3 bases are TGTGCCAGCAGCGTAGTCACATGGGGTATAGCTTTCTTT. Protein sequence: CASSVVTWGIAFF.